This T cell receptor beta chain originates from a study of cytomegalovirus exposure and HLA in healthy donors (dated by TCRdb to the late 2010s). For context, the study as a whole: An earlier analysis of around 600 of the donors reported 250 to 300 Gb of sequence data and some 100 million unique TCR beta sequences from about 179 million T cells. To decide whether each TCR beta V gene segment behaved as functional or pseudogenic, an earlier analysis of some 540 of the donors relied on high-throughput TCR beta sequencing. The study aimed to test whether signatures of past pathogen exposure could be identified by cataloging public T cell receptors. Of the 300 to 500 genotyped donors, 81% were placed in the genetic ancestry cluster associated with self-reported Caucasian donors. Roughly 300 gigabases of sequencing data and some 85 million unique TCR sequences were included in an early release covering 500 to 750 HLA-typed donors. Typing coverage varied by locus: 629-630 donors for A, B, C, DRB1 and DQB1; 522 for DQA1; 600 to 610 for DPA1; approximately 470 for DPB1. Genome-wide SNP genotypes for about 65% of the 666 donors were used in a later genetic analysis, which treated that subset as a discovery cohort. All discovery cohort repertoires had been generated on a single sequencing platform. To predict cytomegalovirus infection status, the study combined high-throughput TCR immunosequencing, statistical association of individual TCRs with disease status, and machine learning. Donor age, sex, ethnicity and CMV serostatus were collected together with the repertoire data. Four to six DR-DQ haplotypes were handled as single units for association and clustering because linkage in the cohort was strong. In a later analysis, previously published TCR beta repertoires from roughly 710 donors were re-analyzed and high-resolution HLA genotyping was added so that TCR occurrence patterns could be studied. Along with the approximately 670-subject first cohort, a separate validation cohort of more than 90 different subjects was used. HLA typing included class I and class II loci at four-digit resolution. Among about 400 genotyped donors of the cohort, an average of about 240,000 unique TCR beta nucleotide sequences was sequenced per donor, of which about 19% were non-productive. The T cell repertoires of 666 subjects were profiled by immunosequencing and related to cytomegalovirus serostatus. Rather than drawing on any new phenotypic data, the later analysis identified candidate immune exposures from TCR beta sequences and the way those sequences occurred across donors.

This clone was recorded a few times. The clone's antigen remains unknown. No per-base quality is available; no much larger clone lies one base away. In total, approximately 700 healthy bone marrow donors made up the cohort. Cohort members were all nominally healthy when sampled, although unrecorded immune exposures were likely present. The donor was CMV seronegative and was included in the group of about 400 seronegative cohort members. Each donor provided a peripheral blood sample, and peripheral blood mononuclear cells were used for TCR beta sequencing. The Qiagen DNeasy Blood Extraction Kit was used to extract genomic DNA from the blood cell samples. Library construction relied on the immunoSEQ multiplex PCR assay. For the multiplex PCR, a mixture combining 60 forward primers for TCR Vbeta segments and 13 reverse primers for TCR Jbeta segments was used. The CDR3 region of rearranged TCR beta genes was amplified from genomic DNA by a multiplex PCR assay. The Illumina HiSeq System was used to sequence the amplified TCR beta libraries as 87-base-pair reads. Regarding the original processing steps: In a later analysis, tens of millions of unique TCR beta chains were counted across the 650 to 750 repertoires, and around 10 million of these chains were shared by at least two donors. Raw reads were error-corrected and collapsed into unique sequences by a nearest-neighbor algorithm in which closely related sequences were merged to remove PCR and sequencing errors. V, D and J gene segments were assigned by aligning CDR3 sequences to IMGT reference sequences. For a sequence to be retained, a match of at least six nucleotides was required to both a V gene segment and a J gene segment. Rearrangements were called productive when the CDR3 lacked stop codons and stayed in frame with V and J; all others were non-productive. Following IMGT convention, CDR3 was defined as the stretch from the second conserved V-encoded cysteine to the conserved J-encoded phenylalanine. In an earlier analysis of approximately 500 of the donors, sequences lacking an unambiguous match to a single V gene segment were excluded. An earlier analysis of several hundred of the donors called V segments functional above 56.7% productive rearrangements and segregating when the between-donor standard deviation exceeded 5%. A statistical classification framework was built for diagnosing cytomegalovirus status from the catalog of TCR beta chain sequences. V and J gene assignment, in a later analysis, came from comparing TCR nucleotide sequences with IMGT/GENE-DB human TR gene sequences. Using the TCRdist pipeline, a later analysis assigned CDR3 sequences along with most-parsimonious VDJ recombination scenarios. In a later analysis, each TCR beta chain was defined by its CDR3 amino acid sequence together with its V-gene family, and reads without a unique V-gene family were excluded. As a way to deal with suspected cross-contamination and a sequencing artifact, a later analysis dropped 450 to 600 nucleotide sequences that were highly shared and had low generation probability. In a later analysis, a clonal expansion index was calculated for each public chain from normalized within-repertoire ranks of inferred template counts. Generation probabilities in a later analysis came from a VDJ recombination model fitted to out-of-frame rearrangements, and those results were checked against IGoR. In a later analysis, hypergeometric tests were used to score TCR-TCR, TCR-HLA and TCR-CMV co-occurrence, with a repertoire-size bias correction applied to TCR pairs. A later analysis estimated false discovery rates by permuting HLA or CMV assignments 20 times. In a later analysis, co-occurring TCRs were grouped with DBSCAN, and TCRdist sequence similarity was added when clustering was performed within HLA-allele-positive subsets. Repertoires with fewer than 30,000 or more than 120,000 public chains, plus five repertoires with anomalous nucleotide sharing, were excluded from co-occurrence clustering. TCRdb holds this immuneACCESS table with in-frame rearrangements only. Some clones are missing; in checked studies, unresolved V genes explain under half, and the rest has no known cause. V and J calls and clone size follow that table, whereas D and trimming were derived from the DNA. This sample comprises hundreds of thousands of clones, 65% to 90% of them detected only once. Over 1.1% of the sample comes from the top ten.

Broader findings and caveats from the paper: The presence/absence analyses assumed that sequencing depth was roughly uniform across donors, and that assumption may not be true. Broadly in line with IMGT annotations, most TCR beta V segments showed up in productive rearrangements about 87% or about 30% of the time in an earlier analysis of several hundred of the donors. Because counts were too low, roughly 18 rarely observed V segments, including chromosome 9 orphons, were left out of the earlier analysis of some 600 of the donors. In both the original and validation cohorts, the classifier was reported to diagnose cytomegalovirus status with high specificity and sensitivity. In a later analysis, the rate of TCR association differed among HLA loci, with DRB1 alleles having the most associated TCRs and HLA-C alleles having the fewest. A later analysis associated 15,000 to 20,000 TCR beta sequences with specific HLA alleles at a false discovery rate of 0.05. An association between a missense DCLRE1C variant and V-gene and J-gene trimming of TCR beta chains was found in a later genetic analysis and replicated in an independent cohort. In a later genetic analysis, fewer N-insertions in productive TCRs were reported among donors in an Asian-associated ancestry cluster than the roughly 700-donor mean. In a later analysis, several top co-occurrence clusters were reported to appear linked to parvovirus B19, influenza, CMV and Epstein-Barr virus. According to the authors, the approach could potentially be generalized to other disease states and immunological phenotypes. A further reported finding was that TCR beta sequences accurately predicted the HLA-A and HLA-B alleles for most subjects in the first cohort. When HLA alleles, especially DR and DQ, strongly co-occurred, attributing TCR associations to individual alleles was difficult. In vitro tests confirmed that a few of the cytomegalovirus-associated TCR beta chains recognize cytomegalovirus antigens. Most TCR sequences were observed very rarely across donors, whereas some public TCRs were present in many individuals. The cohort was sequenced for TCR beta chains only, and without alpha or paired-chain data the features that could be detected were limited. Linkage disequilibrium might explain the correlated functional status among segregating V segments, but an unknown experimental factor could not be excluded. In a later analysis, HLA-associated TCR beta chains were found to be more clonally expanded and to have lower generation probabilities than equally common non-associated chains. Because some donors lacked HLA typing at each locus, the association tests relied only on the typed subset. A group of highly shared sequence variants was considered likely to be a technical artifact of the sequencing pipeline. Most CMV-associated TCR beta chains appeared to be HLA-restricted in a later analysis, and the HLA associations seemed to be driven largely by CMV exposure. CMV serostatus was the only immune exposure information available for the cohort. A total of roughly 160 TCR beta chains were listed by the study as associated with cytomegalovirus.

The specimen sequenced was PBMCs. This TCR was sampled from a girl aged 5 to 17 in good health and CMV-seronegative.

The CDR3 reads CASSLVSGDTGELFF. The DNA sequence reads TGTGCCAGCAGCCTTGTGAGCGGGGACACCGGGGAGCTGTTTTTT. In this chain, TRBV28 is recombined with TRBJ2-2; TRBD2 lines up with 7 middle nucleotides. There are 15 amino acids in the CDR3, from cysteine to phenylalanine inclusive. This entry keeps only the CDR3 DNA: 45 bases, framed from base 1. V has 6 bases trimmed and J has 3 bases trimmed; junction bases matching no gene number 7. CDR1 and CDR2 are drawn from the germline V gene: MDHEN, SYDVKM.